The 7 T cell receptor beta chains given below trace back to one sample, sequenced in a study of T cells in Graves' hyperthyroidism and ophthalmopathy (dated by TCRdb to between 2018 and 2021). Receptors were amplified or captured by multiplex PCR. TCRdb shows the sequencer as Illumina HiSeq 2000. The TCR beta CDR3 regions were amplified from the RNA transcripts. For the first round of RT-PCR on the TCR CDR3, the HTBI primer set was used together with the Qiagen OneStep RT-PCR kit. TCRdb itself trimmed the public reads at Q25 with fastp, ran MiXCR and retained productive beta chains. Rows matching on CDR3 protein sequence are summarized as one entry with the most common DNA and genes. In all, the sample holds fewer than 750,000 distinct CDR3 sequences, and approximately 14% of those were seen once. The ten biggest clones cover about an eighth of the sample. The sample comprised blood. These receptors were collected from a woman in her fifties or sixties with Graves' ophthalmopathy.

DNA of the CDR3: TGTGCCAGCTTCTCTCAAGGACGACACCTATACCATTATGGCTACACCTTC. Translating it yields CASFSQGRHLYHYGYTF. J is TRBJ1-2 and V is TRBV9; unclear D gene. The CDR3 is made up of 17 amino acids. In germline, CDR1 is SGDLS, CDR2 YYNGEE. V lost 7 bases and J lost 5, with 27 bases in between.

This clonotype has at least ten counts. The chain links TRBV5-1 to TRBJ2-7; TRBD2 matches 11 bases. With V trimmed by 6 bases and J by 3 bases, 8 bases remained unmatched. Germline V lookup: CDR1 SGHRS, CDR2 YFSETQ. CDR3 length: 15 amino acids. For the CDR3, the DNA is TGCGCCAGCATGCCGGGACTAGCGGTTAACTACGAGCAGTACTTC. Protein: CASMPGLAVNYEQYF. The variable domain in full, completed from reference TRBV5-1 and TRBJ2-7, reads KAGVTQTPRYLIKTRGQQVTLSCSPISGHRSVSWYQQTPGQGLQFLFEYFSETQRNKGNFPGRFSGRQFSNSRSEMNVSTLELGDSALYLCASMPGLAVNYEQYFGPGTRLTVT.

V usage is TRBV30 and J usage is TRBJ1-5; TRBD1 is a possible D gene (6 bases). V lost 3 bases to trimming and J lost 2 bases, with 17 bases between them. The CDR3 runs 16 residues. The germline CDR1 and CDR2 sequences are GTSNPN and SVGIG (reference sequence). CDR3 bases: TGTGCCTGGAGCAGAAACCCAGGGGTCGGCAATCAGCCCCAGCATTTT. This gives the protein CAWSRNPGVGNQPQHF.

The CDR3 sequence is CASSLGSRQGYNGYTF. CDR3 nucleotides: TGTGCCAGCAGCTTGGGCTCACGTCAGGGATACAATGGCTACACCTTC. The chain uses TRBV5-8 and TRBJ1-2; D is perhaps TRBD1 (5 bases). The CDR3 totals 16 residues. Germline V gene sequence: CDR1 SGHTS, CDR2 YDEGEE. Deletions cut 0 bases from V and 6 bases from J, with 18 bases between.

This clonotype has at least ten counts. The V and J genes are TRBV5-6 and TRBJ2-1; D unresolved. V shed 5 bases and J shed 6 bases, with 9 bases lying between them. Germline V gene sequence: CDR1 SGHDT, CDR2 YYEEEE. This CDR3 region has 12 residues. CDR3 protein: CASSYSLNEQFF. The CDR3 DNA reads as TGTGCCAGCAGTTACTCCCTCAATGAGCAGTTCTTC.

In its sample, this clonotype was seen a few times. The CDR3 reads CASSIGSGTLYEQYF. Here the CDR3 DNA reads TGTGCCAGTAGTATAGGTAGCGGGACCCTCTACGAGCAGTACTTC. This rearrangement joins TRBV19 to TRBJ2-7, with 8 bases identical to TRBD2. The CDR3 covers 15 residues. CDR1 and CDR2 from the germline V gene are LNHDA and SQIVND (reference sequence). J was trimmed by 3 bases and V by 1 base; bases with no gene match: 5.

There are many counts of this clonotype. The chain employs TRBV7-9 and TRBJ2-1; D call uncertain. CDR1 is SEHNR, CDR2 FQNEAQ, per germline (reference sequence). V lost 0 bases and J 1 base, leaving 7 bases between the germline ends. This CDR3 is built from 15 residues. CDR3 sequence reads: CASSLATRSYNEQFF. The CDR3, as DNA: TGTGCCAGCAGCTTAGCGACTCGTTCCTACAATGAGCAGTTCTTC.